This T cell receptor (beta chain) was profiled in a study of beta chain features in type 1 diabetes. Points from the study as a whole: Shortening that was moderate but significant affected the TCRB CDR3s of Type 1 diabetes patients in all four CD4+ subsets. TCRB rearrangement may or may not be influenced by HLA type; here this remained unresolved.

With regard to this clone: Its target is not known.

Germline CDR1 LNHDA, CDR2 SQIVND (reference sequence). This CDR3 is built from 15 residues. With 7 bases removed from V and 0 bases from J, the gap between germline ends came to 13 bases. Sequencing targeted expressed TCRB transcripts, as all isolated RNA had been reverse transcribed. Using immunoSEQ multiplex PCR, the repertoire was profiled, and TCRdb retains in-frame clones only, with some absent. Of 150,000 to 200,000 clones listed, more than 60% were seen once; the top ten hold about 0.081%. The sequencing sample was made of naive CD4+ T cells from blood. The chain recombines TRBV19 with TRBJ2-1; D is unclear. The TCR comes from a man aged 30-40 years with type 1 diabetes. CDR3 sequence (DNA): TGTGCCAGTACCTCGTACTCAAACTCCTACAATGAGCAGTTCTTC. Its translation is CASTSYSNSYNEQFF.